This entry describes one T cell receptor beta chain. What it binds is not known. Primers used in a second PCR of about 7 to 11 cycles were a sample-barcoded 5' primer and a J-beta primer mix. In TCRdb, the 5' RACE reads were re-called with MiXCR into one record per CDR3 protein. This sample has under 1 million distinct CDR3 sequences, with around 42% found just once. This specimen belongs to a study of blood T cells in healthy people across ages. Study-wide findings and caveats: Donor CMV status, an unknown factor, possibly confounded changes in expanded clonotypes.

Trimming took 1 base from V and 4 from J, leaving 6 bases between them. The CDR3 covers 13 residues. The V gene's germline CDR1 is LGHDT and CDR2 YNNKEL (reference sequence). This TCR was recovered from a man aged 55 to 70 in good health. The sequenced sample consisted of blood. The chain has TRBV3-1 and TRBJ2-3, with D unresolved. Here the CDR3 DNA reads TGTGCCAGCAGCCAAGTCGGGCCAGATACGCAGTATTTT. This gives the protein CASSQVGPDTQYF.